This paragraph reports one T cell receptor beta chain. The record originates from a study of blood T cell repertoires in COVID-19. Whole-study context: Sources were T cells, B-cell-depleted T cells, or PBMCs; the material itself was cDNA or gDNA.

Germline loops: CDR1 SEHNR, CDR2 FQNEAQ (reference sequence). V gave up 5 bases and J gave up 8 bases, with 15 bases separating them. The CDR3 has 14 amino acids. Original data processing: Estimation of nucleated cell counts relied on the amplification of reference gene primers. Some clones are missing from TCRdb's copy, which holds only in-frame ones; the method was immunoSEQ multiplex PCR. D and trimming come from the DNA, and the V and J calls and clone size come from that table. The data show 200,000 to 250,000 clones, with 85% to 90% seen just once and approximately 6.2% held by the top ten. Sequenced sample: peripheral blood. V gene TRBV7-9 combines with J gene TRBJ1-4, with D possibly TRBD1 on 6 matching bases. The clonotype originates from a man aged 60 to 69 with acute or convalescent COVID-19. The chain's CDR3 is CASSQQGRGEKLFF. The CDR3 region has the DNA TGTGCCAGCAGCCAGCAGGGGCGAGGAGAAAAACTGTTTTTT.